This T cell receptor (beta chain) was sequenced in a study of blood T cell repertoires in COVID-19. At the level of the study: Researchers got acute and convalescent COVID-19 samples from the United States, Italy and Spain. PBMCs, B-cell-depleted T cells, or T cells provided the cDNA or gDNA that made up the material.

Germline loops: CDR1 LGHDT, CDR2 YNNKEL (reference sequence). The CDR3 sequence is 15 residues long. V was pared by 0 bases and J by 12 bases, with 7 bases of the junction left unmatched. This clone was counted a few times. Authors' processing steps: Reference gene primers were amplified, and this amplification served to estimate nucleated cell counts. Assay used: immunoSEQ multiplex PCR; TCRdb lists only in-frame clones, some missing. V and J calls and clone size are given by that table; D and trimming were obtained from the DNA. This table has some 140,000 clones, roughly 85% appearing once. The source is a man aged 55 to 70 with acute or convalescent COVID-19. Sequencing used peripheral blood. The V gene is TRBV3-1 (or the pseudogene TRBV3-2), the J gene TRBJ2-1, with TRBD2 matching 11 bases. The CDR3 is CASSQDATSGSGQFF. Here the CDR3 DNA reads TGTGCCAGCAGCCAAGATGCCACTAGCGGGAGCGGGCAGTTCTTC.